This T cell receptor (beta chain) was obtained from a study of cytomegalovirus exposure and HLA in healthy donors. Regarding the study as a whole: There were a few CMV-associated chains whose specificity for CMV antigens was confirmed in vitro. CMV serostatus was the sole immune exposure data available.

Comments on this clone: Its antigen is unidentified.

Between the trimmed V and J ends, which lost 0 bases and 3 bases, there was a span of 13 bases. The CDR3 extends over 16 amino acids. Germline V lookup: CDR1 SGHKS, CDR2 YYEKEE (reference sequence). With 60 Vbeta and 13 Jbeta primers, the PCR was carried out. TCRdb's copy holds only in-frame clones and misses some; the assay was immunoSEQ multiplex PCR. The table includes about 150,000 clones, 65% to 85% detected once. This receptor was taken from a woman aged 45-65 years in good health and CMV-seropositive. This chain uses TRBV5-5 with TRBJ1-3; possible D gene TRBD1, 6 bases. Sequenced material: PBMCs. CDR3 sequence reads: CASSLDGGQLGNTIYF. The CDR3 DNA reads TGTGCCAGCAGCTTGGACGGAGGACAGCTTGGAAACACCATATATTTT.